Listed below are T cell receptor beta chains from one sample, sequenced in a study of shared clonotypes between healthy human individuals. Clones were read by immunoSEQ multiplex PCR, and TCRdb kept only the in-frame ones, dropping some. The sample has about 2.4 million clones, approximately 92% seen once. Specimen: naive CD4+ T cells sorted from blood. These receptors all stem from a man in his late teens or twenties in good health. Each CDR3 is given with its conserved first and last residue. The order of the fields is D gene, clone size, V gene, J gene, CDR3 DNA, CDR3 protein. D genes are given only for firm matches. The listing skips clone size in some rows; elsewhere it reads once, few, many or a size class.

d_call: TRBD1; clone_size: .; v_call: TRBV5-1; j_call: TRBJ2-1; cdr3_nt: TGCGCCAGCAGCCCGCCGGGACAGGGAATTCGCGGGGGTAAAAATGAGCAGTTCTTC; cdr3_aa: CASSPPGQGIRGGKNEQFF
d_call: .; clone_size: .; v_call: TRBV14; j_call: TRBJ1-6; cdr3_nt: TGTGCCAGCAGCCCTCAAAGTACTAATTCACCCCTCCACTTT; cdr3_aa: CASSPQSTNSPLHF
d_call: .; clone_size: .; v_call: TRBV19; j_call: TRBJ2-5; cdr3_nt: TGTGCCAGTAGTATCTGGCAGGACCAAGAGACCCAGTACTTC; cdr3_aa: CASSIWQDQETQYF
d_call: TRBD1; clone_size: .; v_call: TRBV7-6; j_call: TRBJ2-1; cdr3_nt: TGTGCCAGCAGCTTAGAAGGGGGCCGGTACAATGAGCAGTTCTTC; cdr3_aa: CASSLEGGRYNEQFF
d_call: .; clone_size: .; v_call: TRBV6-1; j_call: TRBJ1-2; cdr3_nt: TGTGCCAGCACAGTCGATCCAGGGACTTGGTATGGCTACACCTTC; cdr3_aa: CASTVDPGTWYGYTF
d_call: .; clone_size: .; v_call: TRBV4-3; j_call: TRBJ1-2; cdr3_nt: TGCGCCAGCAGCCAAGAACGACAAGGCTATGGCTACACCTTC; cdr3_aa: CASSQERQGYGYTF
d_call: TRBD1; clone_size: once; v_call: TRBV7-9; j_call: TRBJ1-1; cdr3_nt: TGTGCCAGCAGTTTCCGGACAGGGCAACTGAACACTGAAGCTTTCTTT; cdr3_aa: CASSFRTGQLNTEAFF
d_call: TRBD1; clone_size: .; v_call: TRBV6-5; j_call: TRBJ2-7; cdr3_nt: TGTGCCAGCAGTTACTCGGGGCAGGGGGCGCGGTACGAGCAGTACTTC; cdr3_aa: CASSYSGQGARYEQYF
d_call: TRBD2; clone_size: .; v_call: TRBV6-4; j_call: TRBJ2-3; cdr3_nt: TGTGCCAGCAGTGACTCGAGCGGGGGCGGGAGTTTTGGAGATACGCAGTATTTT; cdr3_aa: CASSDSSGGGSFGDTQYF
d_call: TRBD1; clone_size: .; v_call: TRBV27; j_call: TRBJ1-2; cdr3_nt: TGTGCCAGCAGTTTGAGGACAGGGGCGACTTCAGGAGATGGCTACACCTTC; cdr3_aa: CASSLRTGATSGDGYTF
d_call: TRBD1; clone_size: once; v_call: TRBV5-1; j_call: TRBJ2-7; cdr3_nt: TGCGCCAGCAGCTCCGCGGGACAGGTGTACGAGCAGTACTTC; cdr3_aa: CASSSAGQVYEQYF
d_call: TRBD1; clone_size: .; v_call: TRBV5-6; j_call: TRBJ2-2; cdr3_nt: TGTGCCAGCAGCTTGGGGGACAGAGACACCGGGGAGCTGTTTTTT; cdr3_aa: CASSLGDRDTGELFF
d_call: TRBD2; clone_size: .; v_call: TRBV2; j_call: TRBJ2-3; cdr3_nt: TGTGCCAGCAGTCTTCGGACTAGCGGGGGGGCAGATACGCAGTATTTT; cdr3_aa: CASSLRTSGGADTQYF
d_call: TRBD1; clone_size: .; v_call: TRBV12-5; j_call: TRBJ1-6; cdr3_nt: TGTGCTAGTGGTCGGGACAGACAATATTGGAGACCCCTCCACTTT; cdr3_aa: CASGRDRQYWRPLHF
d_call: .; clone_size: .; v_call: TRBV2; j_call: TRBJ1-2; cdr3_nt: TGTGCCAGACGACGGGGGGCTCGGGACTATGGCTACACCTTC; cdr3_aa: CARRRGARDYGYTF
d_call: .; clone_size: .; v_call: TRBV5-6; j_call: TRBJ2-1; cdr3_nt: TGTGCCAGCAGCCAGTCCTACAATGAGCAGTTCTTC; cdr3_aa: CASSQSYNEQFF
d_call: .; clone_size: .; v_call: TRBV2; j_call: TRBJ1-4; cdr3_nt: TGTGCCAGCAGTGAGCGGGCCGTTAATGAAAAACTGTTTTTT; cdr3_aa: CASSERAVNEKLFF
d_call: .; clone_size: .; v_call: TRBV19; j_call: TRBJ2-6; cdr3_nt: TGTGCCAGTAGACCAGCCTCTGGGGCCAACGTCCTGACTTTC; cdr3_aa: CASRPASGANVLTF
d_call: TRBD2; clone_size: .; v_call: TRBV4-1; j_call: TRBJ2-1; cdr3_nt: TGCGCCAGCAGCTTCGGGGGAGGGGTCCTTAATGAGCAGTTCTTC; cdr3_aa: CASSFGGGVLNEQFF
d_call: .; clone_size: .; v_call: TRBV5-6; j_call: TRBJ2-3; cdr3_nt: TGTGCCAGCAGCTTTCTGACTAGCACAGATACGCAGTATTTT; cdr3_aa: CASSFLTSTDTQYF
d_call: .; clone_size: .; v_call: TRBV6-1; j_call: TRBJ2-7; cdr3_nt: TGTGCCAGCAGTGACGCAGGGCGGAACGAGCAGTACTTC; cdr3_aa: CASSDAGRNEQYF
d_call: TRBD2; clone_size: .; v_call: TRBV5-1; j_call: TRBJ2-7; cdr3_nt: TGCGCCAGCAGCTTAGGGCTACTAGCGGGGAACTACGAGCAGTACTTC; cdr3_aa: CASSLGLLAGNYEQYF
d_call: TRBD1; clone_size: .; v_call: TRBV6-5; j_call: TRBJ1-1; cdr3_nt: TGTGCCAGCAGTACCCGGGACAGGGGAATAACTGAAGCTTTCTTT; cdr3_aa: CASSTRDRGITEAFF